A single sample is the source of the 19 T cell receptor beta chains below, sequenced in a study of cytomegalovirus exposure and HLA in healthy donors. The PCR ran on 60 Vbeta and 13 Jbeta primers. Produced via immunoSEQ multiplex PCR; TCRdb's table is partial and in-frame only. The profile shows fewer than 200,000 clones, about three quarters of them singletons. Specimen: PBMCs. The receptors here all came from a woman younger than 45 in good health and CMV-seronegative.

The table lists this clone with a count of one. V is TRBV7-9 and J is TRBJ1-2, with a possible D match to TRBD1 (5 bases). This CDR3 comprises 16 residues. From germline, CDR1 is SEHNR and CDR2 FQNEAQ (reference sequence). V was cut by 1 base and J by 4 bases, with 16 bases left in between. CDR3 region: CASSLDVIREGYGYTF. DNA for the CDR3: TGTGCCAGCAGCTTAGACGTTATCAGGGAGGGCTATGGCTACACCTTC. Variable domain in full (rest from reference TRBV7-9 and TRBJ1-2): DTGVSQNPRHKITKRGQNVTFRCDPISEHNRLYWYRQTLGQGPEFLTYFQNEAQLEKSRLLSDRFSAERPKGSFSTLEIQRTEQGDSAMYLCASSLDVIREGYGYTFGSGTRLTVV.

J is TRBJ2-1 and V is TRBV6-4; weak D call: TRBD1 (8 bases). The V end lost 0 bases, the J end lost 8 bases, and 17 bases lay between the germline ends. Germline V gene lookup returns CDR1 MRHNA and CDR2 SNTAGT. The CDR3 is 16 residues long. CDR3 nucleotides: TGTGCCAGCAGTGACTCGTATGGTACAGGGGGGGATGAGCAGTTCTTC. It is translated as CASSDSYGTGGDEQFF.

The rearrangement links TRBV25-1 to TRBJ1-4, with D tentatively TRBD1 (6 bases). The V gene's germline CDR1 is MGHDK and CDR2 SYGVNS. Trimming shortened V by 3 bases and J by 3 bases, and 17 bases separated the two germline ends. This CDR3 comprises 17 residues. The DNA for the CDR3 is TGTGCCAGCAGTGATCGTGTGGGGGCTCCACCTAATGAAAAACTGTTTTTT. Protein: CASSDRVGAPPNEKLFF.

The J gene is TRBJ1-5, the V gene TRBV4-1; 8 nucleotides align to TRBD1. Germline CDR1 MGHRA, CDR2 YSYEKL. This CDR3 comprises 15 residues. Trimming at V came to 3 bases and at J to 5 bases, leaving 6 bases not matched to a gene. Here the CDR3 reads CASSHLTGDDQPQHF. As DNA, the CDR3 is TGCGCCAGCAGCCATCTGACAGGGGATGATCAGCCCCAGCATTTT.

V gene TRBV11-3 combines with J gene TRBJ2-7, with D tentatively TRBD1 (5 bases). The CDR3 is 13 residues long. Trimming removed 6 bases from V and 3 bases from J, with 12 bases in between. Germline CDR1 is SGHNT and CDR2 is YENEEA. The CDR3 spells CASSRGQVYEQYF. The CDR3, as DNA: TGTGCCAGCAGTCGAGGACAAGTCTACGAGCAGTACTTC.

The J gene is TRBJ2-7, the V gene TRBV7-2; 9 bases map to TRBD2. V shed 2 bases, J shed 2 bases, and the junction held 7 bases outside the gene matches. This CDR3 region has 16 residues. Germline values: CDR1 SGHTA, CDR2 FQGNSA. The CDR3, as DNA: TGTGCCAGCAGCTTAACTCGACTAGCGGAAACCTACGAGCAGTACTTC. Encoded protein: CASSLTRLAETYEQYF.

This sequence joins TRBV5-1 and TRBJ1-4, with D possibly matching TRBD1 (5 bases). This CDR3 is built from 14 residues. V shed 4 bases and J shed 7 bases, with 14 bases lying between them. In germline, CDR1 is SGHRS, CDR2 YFSETQ. The CDR3 loop reads CASSVASGGEKLFF. The CDR3 region has the DNA TGCGCCAGCAGCGTAGCCTCCGGGGGTGAAAAACTGTTTTTT.

This clone was observed a single time. This chain uses TRBV27 with TRBJ1-1, with no clear D. CDR1 and CDR2 (germline): MNHEY, SMNVEV (reference sequence). CDR3 length: 15 amino acids. The V end was cut by 5 bases, the J end by 0 bases, with 13 bases between. The CDR3 reads CASSPFYSMNTEAFF. DNA for the CDR3: TGTGCCAGCAGTCCCTTCTACAGCATGAACACTGAAGCTTTCTTT.

The chain links TRBV28 to TRBJ1-5; a weak D match, TRBD1 (5 bases). The length of the CDR3 is 15 residues. V was cut by 8 bases and J by 0 bases, with 14 bases left in between. Germline V gene lookup returns CDR1 MDHEN and CDR2 SYDVKM. The CDR3 coding sequence is TGTGCCAGCGGGGTGACAGTCTATAGCAATCAGCCCCAGCATTTT. It is translated as CASGVTVYSNQPQHF.

CDR3 region: CASSLGGDPGNEQFF. In nucleotides, the CDR3 is TGTGCCAGCAGTTTAGGCGGGGACCCGGGGAATGAGCAGTTCTTC. V usage is TRBV28 and J usage is TRBJ2-1; perhaps TRBD2 as D (6 bases). The germline CDR1 and CDR2 sequences are MDHEN and SYDVKM. Trimming pared 2 bases from V and 7 bases from J, leaving 15 bases between. The CDR3 loop spans 15 amino acids.

V is TRBV7-2 and J is TRBJ2-1, with 10 bases that match TRBD2. The length of the CDR3 is 14 residues. CDR1 is SGHTA and CDR2 is FQGNSA in the germline V gene. V was pared by 3 bases and J by 9 bases, with 5 bases of the junction left unmatched. CDR3 sequence (DNA): TGTGCCAGCAGCTTCCTAGCGGGGGCGGCTGAGCAGTTCTTC. Residues: CASSFLAGAAEQFF.

This clone showed up just a few times. This chain links TRBV7-3 with TRBJ2-1; a weak D match, TRBD1 (6 bases). CDR1 and CDR2 from the germline V gene are SGHTA and FQGTGA. The CDR3 runs 15 residues. Trimming removed 2 bases at V and 4 bases at J, with 12 bases between. DNA for the CDR3: TGTGCCAGCAGCTTATCGGGACACCAATACAATGAGCAGTTCTTC. This gives the protein CASSLSGHQYNEQFF.

V gene TRBV6-1 combines with J gene TRBJ1-2; TRBD1 matches 7 bases. This CDR3 region has 15 residues. J gave up 6 bases and V 2 bases, and 9 bases lay outside the gene matches. CDR1 is MNHNS and CDR2 is SASEGT in the germline V gene. The CDR3 sequence: CASSETPTDRDGYTF. The CDR3, as DNA: TGTGCCAGCAGTGAAACCCCCACTGACAGGGATGGCTACACCTTC.

V gene TRBV7-9 combines with J gene TRBJ1-1, with D perhaps matching TRBD1 (5 bases). The V gene's germline CDR1 is SEHNR and CDR2 FQNEAQ (reference sequence). Trimming cost V 6 bases and J 1 base, with 12 bases left between them. The CDR3 spans 14 residues. CDR3 coding DNA: TGTGCCAGCAGAGGGGATTCCGAGAACACTGAAGCTTTCTTT. The encoded protein is CASRGDSENTEAFF.

The chain recombines TRBV14 with TRBJ2-1; the D gene is possibly TRBD1 (8 bases). Germline loops: CDR1 SGHDN, CDR2 FVKESK. This CDR3 region has 13 residues. V was shortened by 6 bases and J by 8 bases, with 14 bases between the two germline ends. CDR3 in amino acids: CASRGTGGDEQFF. The CDR3 bases are TGTGCCAGCAGGGGTACAGGGGGGGATGAGCAGTTCTTC. The whole variable domain, remainder taken from reference TRBV14 and TRBJ2-1, is EAGVTQFPSHSVIEKGQTVTLRCDPISGHDNLYWYRRVMGKEIKFLLHFVKESKQDESGMPNNRFLAERTGGTYSTLKVQPAELEDSGVYFCASRGTGGDEQFFGPGTRLTVL.

The gene calls are TRBV5-4 and TRBJ2-3; TRBD2 matches at 7 bases. The junction had 5 bases not matched to a gene; V was cut back by 4 bases and J by 0 bases. Germline lookup yields CDR1 SGHNT and CDR2 YYREEE (reference sequence). The CDR3 has 15 amino acids. CDR3 coding DNA: TGTGCCAGCAGCCCCGGGGGGACTAGCACAGATACGCAGTATTTT. It codes for CASSPGGTSTDTQYF.

The rearrangement uses TRBV5-4 and TRBJ2-5, with a weak D call TRBD1 (5 bases). Trimming pared 0 bases from V and 2 bases from J, leaving 17 bases between. CDR1 and CDR2 (germline): SGHNT, YYREEE (reference sequence). The CDR3 is made up of 17 amino acids. The chain's CDR3 is CASSLDGHLTPQETQYF. The CDR3 bases are TGTGCCAGCAGCTTGGATGGACATCTCACACCACAAGAGACCCAGTACTTC.

J is TRBJ2-7 and V is TRBV19; weak D call: TRBD1 (5 bases). This CDR3 region has 13 residues. Germline lookup yields CDR1 LNHDA and CDR2 SQIVND (reference sequence). V was clipped by 4 bases and J by 1 base, with 8 bases between them. CDR3 amino acids: CASSTQDSYEQYF. CDR3 sequence (DNA): TGTGCCAGTAGTACACAGGATTCCTACGAGCAGTACTTC.

This chain links TRBV19 with TRBJ1-2; D unclear. CDR1 LNHDA and CDR2 SQIVND come from the germline V gene (reference sequence). The CDR3 loop spans 14 amino acids. V lost 8 bases and J lost 5, with 18 bases in between. DNA for the CDR3: TGTGCCAGTTTGGGCTTGGGCGAGTATTATGGCTACACCTTC. It yields the protein CASLGLGEYYGYTF.